The sample holds one count of the clone carrying this T cell receptor (beta chain). The target antigen is unknown. The sample belongs to a study of CD4 T cells in relation to SARS-CoV-2 and coronaviruses. Study at large: No peptide or an HIV-1 Nef peptide pool served as negative control.

The unexposed donors gave CD4+ T cells in about 2011-2019, prior to COVID-19. CD4+ T cells were isolated from the cells after more than 8 days of culture. The germline V gene has CDR1 SQVTM and CDR2 ANQGSEA. The CDR3 consists of 13 residues. Trimming shortened V by 5 bases and J by 2 bases, and 12 bases separated the two germline ends. TCRdb's table, derived via immunoSEQ multiplex PCR, lists solely in-frame clones and lacks some. The top ten hold 17% of the sample, which has some 21,000 clones, less than 85% seen once. The chain carries TRBV29-1 and TRBJ2-5; no firm D call. The source of this sequence is a human donor in good health. The sequencing sample was made of CD4+ T cells from PBMCs, cultured in vitro. The CDR3 nucleotides are TGCAGCGTTCTATTCGGTACTCAAGAGACCCAGTACTTC. This sequence encodes CSVLFGTQETQYF.